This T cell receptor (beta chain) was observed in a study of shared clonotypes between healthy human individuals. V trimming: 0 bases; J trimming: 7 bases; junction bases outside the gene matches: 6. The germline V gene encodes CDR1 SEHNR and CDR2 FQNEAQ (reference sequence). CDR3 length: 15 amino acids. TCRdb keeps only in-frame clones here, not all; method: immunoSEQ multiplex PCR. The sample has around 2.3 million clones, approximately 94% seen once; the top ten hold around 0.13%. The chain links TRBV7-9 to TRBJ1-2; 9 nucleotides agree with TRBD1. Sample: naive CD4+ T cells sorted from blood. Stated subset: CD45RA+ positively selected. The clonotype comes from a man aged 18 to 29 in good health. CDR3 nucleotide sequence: TGTGCCAGCAGCTTAGCGGGACAGGGCACTGGTGGCTACACCTTC. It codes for CASSLAGQGTGGYTF.